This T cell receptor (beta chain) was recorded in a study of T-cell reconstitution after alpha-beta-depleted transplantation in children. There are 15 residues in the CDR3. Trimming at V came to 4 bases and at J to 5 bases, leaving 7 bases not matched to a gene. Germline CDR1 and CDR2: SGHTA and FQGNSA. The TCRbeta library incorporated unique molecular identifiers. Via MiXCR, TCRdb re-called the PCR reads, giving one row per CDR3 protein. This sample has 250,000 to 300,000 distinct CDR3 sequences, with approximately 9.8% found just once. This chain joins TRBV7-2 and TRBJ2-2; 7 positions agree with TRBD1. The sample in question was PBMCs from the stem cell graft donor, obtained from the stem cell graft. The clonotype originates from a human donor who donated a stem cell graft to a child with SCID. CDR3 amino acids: CASSSTGERTGELFF. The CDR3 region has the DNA TGTGCCAGCAGCTCCACAGGGGAGCGAACCGGGGAGCTGTTTTTT.